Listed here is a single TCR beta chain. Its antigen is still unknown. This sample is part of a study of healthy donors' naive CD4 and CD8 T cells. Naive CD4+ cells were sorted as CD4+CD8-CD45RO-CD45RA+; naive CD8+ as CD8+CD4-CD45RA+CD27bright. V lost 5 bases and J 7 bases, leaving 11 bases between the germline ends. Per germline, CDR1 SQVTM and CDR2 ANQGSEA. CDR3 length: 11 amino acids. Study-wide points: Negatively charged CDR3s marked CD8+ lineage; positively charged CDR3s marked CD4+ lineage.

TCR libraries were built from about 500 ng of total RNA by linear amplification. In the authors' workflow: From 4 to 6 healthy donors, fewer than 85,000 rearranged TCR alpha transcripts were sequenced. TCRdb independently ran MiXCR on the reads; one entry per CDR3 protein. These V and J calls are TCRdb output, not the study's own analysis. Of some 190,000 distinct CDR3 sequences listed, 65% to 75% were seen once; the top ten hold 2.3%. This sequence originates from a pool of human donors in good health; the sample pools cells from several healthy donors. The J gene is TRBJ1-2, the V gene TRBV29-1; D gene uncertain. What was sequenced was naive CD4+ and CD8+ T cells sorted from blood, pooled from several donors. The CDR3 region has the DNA TGCAGCGTTACTCTGGGCGTTGGCTACACCTTC. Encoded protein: CSVTLGVGYTF. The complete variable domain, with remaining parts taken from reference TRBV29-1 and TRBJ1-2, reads SAVISQKPSRDICQRGTSLTIQCQVDSQVTMMFWYRQQPGQSLTLIATANQGSEATYESGFVIDKFPISRPNLTFSTLTVSNMSPEDSSIYLCSVTLGVGYTFGSGTRLTVV.